This T cell receptor (beta chain) stems from a study of beta chain features in type 1 diabetes. Germline CDR1 reads SGHTA; CDR2 reads FQGNSA. The trim removed 5 bases at V and 4 bases at J, leaving 5 bases unmatched. The CDR3 extends over 14 amino acids. The authors reverse transcribed all of the isolated RNA, so sequencing captured expressed TCRB transcripts. Profiled with immunoSEQ multiplex PCR; TCRdb holds only in-frame clones, not every one. Among about 180,000 clones listed, about 13% were seen once. The rearrangement joins TRBV7-2 to TRBJ2-3; 8 nucleotides match TRBD2. Specimen: central memory CD4+ T cells from blood. The clonotype originates from a woman between 18 and 29 years old in good health. Here the CDR3 reads CASSPGLVADTQYF. The CDR3 DNA reads as TGTGCCAGCAGCCCGGGACTAGTTGCAGATACGCAGTATTTT.